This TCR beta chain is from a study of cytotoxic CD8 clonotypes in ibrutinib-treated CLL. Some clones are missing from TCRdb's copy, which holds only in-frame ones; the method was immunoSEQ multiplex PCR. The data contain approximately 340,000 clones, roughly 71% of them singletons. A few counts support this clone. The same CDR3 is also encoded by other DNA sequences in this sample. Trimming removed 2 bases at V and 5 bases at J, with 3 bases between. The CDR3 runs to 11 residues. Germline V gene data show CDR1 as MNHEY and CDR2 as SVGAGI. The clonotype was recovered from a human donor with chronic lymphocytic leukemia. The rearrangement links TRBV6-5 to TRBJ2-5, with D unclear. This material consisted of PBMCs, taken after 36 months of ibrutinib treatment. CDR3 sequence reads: CASSYRETQYF. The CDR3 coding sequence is TGTGCCAGCAGTTACCGGGAGACCCAGTACTTC.